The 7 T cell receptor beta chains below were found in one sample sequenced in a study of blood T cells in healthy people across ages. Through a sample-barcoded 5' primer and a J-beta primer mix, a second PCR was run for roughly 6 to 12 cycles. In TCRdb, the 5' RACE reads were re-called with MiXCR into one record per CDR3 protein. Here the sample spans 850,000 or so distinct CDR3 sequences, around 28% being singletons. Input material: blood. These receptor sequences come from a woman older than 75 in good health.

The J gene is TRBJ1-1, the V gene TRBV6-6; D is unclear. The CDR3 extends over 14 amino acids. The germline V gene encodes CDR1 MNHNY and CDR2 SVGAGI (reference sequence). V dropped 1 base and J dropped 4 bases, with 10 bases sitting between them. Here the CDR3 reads CASSYLSGGTEAFF. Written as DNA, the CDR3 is TGTGCCAGCAGTTACTTGAGTGGAGGCACTGAAGCTTTCTTT.

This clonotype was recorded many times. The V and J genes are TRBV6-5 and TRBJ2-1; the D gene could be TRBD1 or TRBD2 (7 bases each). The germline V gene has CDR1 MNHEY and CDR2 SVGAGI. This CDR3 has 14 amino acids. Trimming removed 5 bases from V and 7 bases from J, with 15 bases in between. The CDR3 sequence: CASSQGEGGNEQFF. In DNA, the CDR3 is TGTGCCAGCAGTCAGGGGGAGGGTGGGAATGAGCAGTTCTTC.

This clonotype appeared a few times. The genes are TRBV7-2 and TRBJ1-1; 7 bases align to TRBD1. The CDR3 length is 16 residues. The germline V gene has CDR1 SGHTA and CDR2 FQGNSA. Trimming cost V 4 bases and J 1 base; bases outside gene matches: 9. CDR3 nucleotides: TGTGCCAGCAGCTCGCTAACTCAGGGGGGGAACACTGAAGCTTTCTTT. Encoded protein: CASSSLTQGGNTEAFF.

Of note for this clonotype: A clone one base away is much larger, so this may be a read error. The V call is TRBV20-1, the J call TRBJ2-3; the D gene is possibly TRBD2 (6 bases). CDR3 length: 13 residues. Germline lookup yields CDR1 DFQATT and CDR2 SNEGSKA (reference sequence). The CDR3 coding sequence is TGCTGTGCTAGAGCTTCGGGGGCAGATACGCAGTATTTT. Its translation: CCARASGADTQYF.

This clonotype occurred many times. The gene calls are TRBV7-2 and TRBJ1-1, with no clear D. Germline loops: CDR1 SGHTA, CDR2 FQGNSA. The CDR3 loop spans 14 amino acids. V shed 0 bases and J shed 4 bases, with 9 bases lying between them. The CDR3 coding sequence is TGTGCCAGCAGCTTAGCGTGGGGTGGCACTGAAGCTTTCTTT. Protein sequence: CASSLAWGGTEAFF.

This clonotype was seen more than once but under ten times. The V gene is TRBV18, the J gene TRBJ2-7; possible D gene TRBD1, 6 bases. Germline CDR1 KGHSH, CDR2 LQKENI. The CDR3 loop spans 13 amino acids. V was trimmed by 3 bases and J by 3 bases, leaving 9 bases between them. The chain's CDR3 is CASSPVRGYEQYF. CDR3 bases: TGTGCCAGCTCACCGGTCAGGGGCTACGAGCAGTACTTC.

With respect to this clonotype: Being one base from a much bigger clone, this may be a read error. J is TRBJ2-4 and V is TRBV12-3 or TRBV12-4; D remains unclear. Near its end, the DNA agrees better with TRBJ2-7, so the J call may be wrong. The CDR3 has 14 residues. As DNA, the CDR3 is TGTACCAGCAGTTTGAGGCAGCCCCCTTACGAGCAGTACTTC. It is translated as CTSSLRQPPYEQYF.